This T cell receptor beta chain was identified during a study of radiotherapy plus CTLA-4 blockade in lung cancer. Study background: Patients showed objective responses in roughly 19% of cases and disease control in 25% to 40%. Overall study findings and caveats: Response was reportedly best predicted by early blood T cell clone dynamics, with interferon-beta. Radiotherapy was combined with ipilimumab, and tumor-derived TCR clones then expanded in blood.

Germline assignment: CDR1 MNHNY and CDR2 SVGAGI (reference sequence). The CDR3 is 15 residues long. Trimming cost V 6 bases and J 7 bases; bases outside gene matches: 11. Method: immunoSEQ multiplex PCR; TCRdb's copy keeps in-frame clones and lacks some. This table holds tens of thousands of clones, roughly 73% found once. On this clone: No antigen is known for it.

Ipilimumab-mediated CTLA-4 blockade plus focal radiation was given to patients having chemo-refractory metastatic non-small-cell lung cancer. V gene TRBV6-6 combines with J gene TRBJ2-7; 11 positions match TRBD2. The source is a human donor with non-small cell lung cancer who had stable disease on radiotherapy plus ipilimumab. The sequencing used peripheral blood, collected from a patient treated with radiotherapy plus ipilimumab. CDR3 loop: CASSLVAGGNGEQYF. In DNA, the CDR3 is TGTGCCAGCAGCCTAGTAGCGGGAGGGAATGGGGAGCAGTACTTC.